Here is one T cell receptor (beta chain) with its context. Its antigen is not known. This record comes from a study of OX40 agonist ivuxolimab in advanced cancers. Study details: Recorded diagnoses for dose-escalation patients were hepatocellular carcinoma, melanoma, renal cell or head and neck cancer. Study findings and constraints: There were, on average, more expanded clones in CD8+ T cells than in CD4+. With doses of 0.1 to 3.0 mg/kg, CD4+ and CD8+ blood T cells had undergone clonal expansion by week 6.

This CDR3 region has 14 residues. Germline loops: CDR1 SEHNR, CDR2 FQNEAQ (reference sequence). V was cut by 5 bases and J by 3 bases, with 14 bases left in between. Libraries were prepared by immunoSEQ multiplex PCR; TCRdb keeps only in-frame clonotypes and omits some of them. The data show 77,000 or so clones, roughly 92% seen once. This sample comprised CD4+ or CD8+ T cells sorted from blood, obtained in a trial of the OX40 agonist ivuxolimab. The genes are TRBV7-9 and TRBJ2-7; D not resolved. This clonotype was obtained from an adult with an advanced solid tumor such as melanoma, head and neck, liver or kidney cancer. The CDR3 DNA reads TGTGCCAGCAGCCCCGTGAGTGGTTTCTACGAGCAGTACTTC. This translates into CASSPVSGFYEQYF. Filled out from reference TRBV7-9 and TRBJ2-7, the complete variable domain reads DTGVSQNPRHKITKRGQNVTFRCDPISEHNRLYWYRQTLGQGPEFLTYFQNEAQLEKSRLLSDRFSAERPKGSFSTLEIQRTEQGDSAMYLCASSPVSGFYEQYFGPGTRLTVT.